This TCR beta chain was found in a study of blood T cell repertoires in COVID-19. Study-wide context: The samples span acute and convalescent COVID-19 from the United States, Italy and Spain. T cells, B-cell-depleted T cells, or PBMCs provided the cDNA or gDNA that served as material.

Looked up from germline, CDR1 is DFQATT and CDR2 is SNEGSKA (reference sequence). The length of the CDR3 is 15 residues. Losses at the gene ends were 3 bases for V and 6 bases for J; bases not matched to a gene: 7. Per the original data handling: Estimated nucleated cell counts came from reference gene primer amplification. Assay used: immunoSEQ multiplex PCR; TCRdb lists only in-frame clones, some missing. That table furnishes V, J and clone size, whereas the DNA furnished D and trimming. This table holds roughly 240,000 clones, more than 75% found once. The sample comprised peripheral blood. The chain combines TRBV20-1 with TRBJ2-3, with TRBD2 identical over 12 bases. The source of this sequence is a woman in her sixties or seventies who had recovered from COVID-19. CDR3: CSASGLAGGLDTQYF. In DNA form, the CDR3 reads TGCAGTGCTAGTGGGCTAGCGGGGGGGCTGGATACGCAGTATTTT.